The rows below give T cell receptor beta chains drawn from one sample of a study of beta chain features in type 1 diabetes. Clones were read by immunoSEQ multiplex PCR, and TCRdb kept only the in-frame ones, dropping some. The table shows 200,000 to 250,000 clones, with 9.5% to 13% occurring only once. Sequencing was performed on central memory CD4+ T cells from blood. The receptor source for this set is a man in his late teens or twenties in good health. Both conserved end residues are part of each CDR3. D genes are given only for firm matches. For some rows the clone size is stated as once, few or many, or as a class when expanded; others skip it.

clone_size: few
v_call: TRBV7-2
j_call: TRBJ2-2
d_call: -
cdr3_nt: TGTGCCAGCAGCCACTCCATGAACACCGGGGAGCTGTTTTTT
cdr3_aa: CASSHSMNTGELFF

clone_size: -
v_call: TRBV5-4
j_call: TRBJ2-7
d_call: TRBD2
cdr3_nt: TGTGCCAGCAGCTTGGCGCGGACTAGCTCGGGCCACGAGCAGTACTTC
cdr3_aa: CASSLARTSSGHEQYF

clone_size: -
v_call: TRBV6-5
j_call: TRBJ1-1
d_call: -
cdr3_nt: TGTGCCAGCAGCTATTACAGGAACGAACCTGAAGCTTTCTTT
cdr3_aa: CASSYYRNEPEAFF

clone_size: -
v_call: TRBV11-2
j_call: TRBJ2-3
d_call: TRBD2
cdr3_nt: TGTGCCAGCAGTCCTAGCGGGGGAAACAGCACAGATACGCAGTATTTT
cdr3_aa: CASSPSGGNSTDTQYF

clone_size: few
v_call: TRBV5-4
j_call: TRBJ2-1
d_call: TRBD1
cdr3_nt: TGTGCCTCCAAGGGACAGGCTACCTACAATGAGCAGTTCTTC
cdr3_aa: CASKGQATYNEQFF

clone_size: -
v_call: TRBV30
j_call: TRBJ1-5
d_call: -
cdr3_nt: TGTGCCTGGAGTGTGCAGGGGTCCAGCAATCAGCCCCAGCATTTT
cdr3_aa: CAWSVQGSSNQPQHF

clone_size: few
v_call: TRBV5-4
j_call: TRBJ2-7
d_call: -
cdr3_nt: TGTGCCAGCAGCTTGGCGACTAAACGGACGGGCGAGCAGTACTTC
cdr3_aa: CASSLATKRTGEQYF

clone_size: -
v_call: TRBV10-3
j_call: TRBJ2-3
d_call: -
cdr3_nt: TGTGCCATCAGTGAGTCTCTGGGTCAGGGTGCAGATACGCAGTATTTT
cdr3_aa: CAISESLGQGADTQYF

clone_size: few
v_call: TRBV5-1
j_call: TRBJ2-1
d_call: -
cdr3_nt: TGCGCCAGCAGCTATATTGAGCCGTATGAGCAGTTCTTC
cdr3_aa: CASSYIEPYEQFF

clone_size: -
v_call: TRBV4-3
j_call: TRBJ1-4
d_call: TRBD1
cdr3_nt: TGCGCCAGCAGCCCCGGACAGGGCCTTAATGAAAAACTGTTTTTT
cdr3_aa: CASSPGQGLNEKLFF

clone_size: many
v_call: TRBV15
j_call: TRBJ2-1
d_call: TRBD1
cdr3_nt: TGTGCCACCAGCAGACACCCAGGGGGTAGCTACAATGAGCAGTTCTTC
cdr3_aa: CATSRHPGGSYNEQFF

clone_size: few
v_call: TRBV30
j_call: TRBJ1-5
d_call: -
cdr3_nt: TGTGCCTGGGATGGAGGGATGGGGCAGCCCCAGCATTTT
cdr3_aa: CAWDGGMGQPQHF

clone_size: few
v_call: TRBV30
j_call: TRBJ2-3
d_call: -
cdr3_nt: TGTGCCTGGAGTGTAATTACTGGCATCACAGATACGCAGTATTTT
cdr3_aa: CAWSVITGITDTQYF

clone_size: few
v_call: TRBV27
j_call: TRBJ2-7
d_call: -
cdr3_nt: TGTGCCAGTAAGACCGGGACGATCTACGAGCAGTACTTC
cdr3_aa: CASKTGTIYEQYF

clone_size: few
v_call: TRBV5-6
j_call: TRBJ2-3
d_call: TRBD2
cdr3_nt: TGTGCCAGCAGCTGCCCTCTCCCAGCGGGAGCCTCCACAGATACGCAGTATTTT
cdr3_aa: CASSCPLPAGASTDTQYF

clone_size: -
v_call: TRBV5-4
j_call: TRBJ2-1
d_call: TRBD2
cdr3_nt: TGTGCCAGCAGCTTTTGGACTAGCGGGTTGGATGAGCAGTTCTTC
cdr3_aa: CASSFWTSGLDEQFF

clone_size: few
v_call: TRBV7-3
j_call: TRBJ1-1
d_call: -
cdr3_nt: TGTGCCAGCAGCTTAAACCGAAACACTGAAGCTTTCTTT
cdr3_aa: CASSLNRNTEAFF

clone_size: many
v_call: TRBV29-1
j_call: TRBJ2-2
d_call: TRBD2
cdr3_nt: TGCAGCGTTTTACTAGCGGGAGAAATCGGGGAGCTGTTTTTT
cdr3_aa: CSVLLAGEIGELFF

clone_size: few
v_call: TRBV30
j_call: TRBJ2-7
d_call: -
cdr3_nt: TGTGCCTGGAGTGTAGGGTCCAGCTCCTACGAGCAGTACTTC
cdr3_aa: CAWSVGSSSYEQYF

clone_size: few
v_call: TRBV28
j_call: TRBJ2-3
d_call: -
cdr3_nt: TGTGCCAGCAGATCCGGGGCCTCAACTTCTAGCACAGATACGCAGTATTTT
cdr3_aa: CASRSGASTSSTDTQYF

clone_size: -
v_call: TRBV13
j_call: TRBJ1-1
d_call: -
cdr3_nt: TGTGCCAGCAGCTTAGATGAGGGTGAAGCTTTCTTT
cdr3_aa: CASSLDEGEAFF

clone_size: -
v_call: TRBV7-2
j_call: TRBJ2-7
d_call: TRBD1
cdr3_nt: TGTGCCAGCAGCCAAGATGGACAGGGCGGCTACGAGCAGTACTTC
cdr3_aa: CASSQDGQGGYEQYF

clone_size: -
v_call: TRBV7-2
j_call: TRBJ2-3
d_call: TRBD2
cdr3_nt: TGTGCCAGCAGCTTGGGGCGGGGGATAGATACGCAGTATTTT
cdr3_aa: CASSLGRGIDTQYF

clone_size: few
v_call: TRBV7-2
j_call: TRBJ2-7
d_call: TRBD2
cdr3_nt: TGTGCCAGCAGCTTCCCCTTGCGAGGGTCAGCGGGGACCATTTACGAGCAGTACTTC
cdr3_aa: CASSFPLRGSAGTIYEQYF

clone_size: few
v_call: TRBV4-2
j_call: TRBJ2-2
d_call: TRBD2
cdr3_nt: TGTGCCAGCAGCCAAGGGACACTAGCGGGGGTCACCGGGGAGCTGTTTTTT
cdr3_aa: CASSQGTLAGVTGELFF

clone_size: -
v_call: TRBV6-1
j_call: TRBJ1-2
d_call: -
cdr3_nt: TGTGCCAGCACTCCCGGCGGATTGGGTGGCTACACCTTC
cdr3_aa: CASTPGGLGGYTF

clone_size: -
v_call: TRBV30
j_call: TRBJ2-2
d_call: -
cdr3_nt: TGTGCCTGGAGGCGCGGGGCCACCGGGGAGCTGTTTTTT
cdr3_aa: CAWRRGATGELFF

clone_size: few
v_call: TRBV18
j_call: TRBJ2-7
d_call: TRBD1
cdr3_nt: TGTGCCAGCTCGGGGGACAGGGCGGGGAACGAGCAGTACTTC
cdr3_aa: CASSGDRAGNEQYF

clone_size: few
v_call: TRBV6-5
j_call: TRBJ2-3
d_call: -
cdr3_nt: TGTGCCAGCAGGGCAGCGGGCGGCACAGATACGCAGTATTTT
cdr3_aa: CASRAAGGTDTQYF

clone_size: -
v_call: TRBV28
j_call: TRBJ1-2
d_call: -
cdr3_nt: TGTGCCAGCAGTTTTGGCAGTCAATATGGCTACACCTTC
cdr3_aa: CASSFGSQYGYTF

clone_size: -
v_call: TRBV5-1
j_call: TRBJ2-3
d_call: -
cdr3_nt: TGCGCCAGCAGCTCGGGACCTAGGACGGGAAACACAGATACGCAGTATTTT
cdr3_aa: CASSSGPRTGNTDTQYF

clone_size: few
v_call: TRBV2
j_call: TRBJ2-7
d_call: TRBD1
cdr3_nt: TGTGCCAGCAGAGCGGACAGGGTCTACGAGCAGTACTTC
cdr3_aa: CASRADRVYEQYF

clone_size: -
v_call: TRBV14
j_call: TRBJ2-7
d_call: TRBD1
cdr3_nt: TGTGCCAGCAGCCAGATGGTCGTCGGGACAGGGGGCGCAGCGCAGTACTTC
cdr3_aa: CASSQMVVGTGGAAQYF

clone_size: few
v_call: TRBV6-1
j_call: TRBJ1-2
d_call: -
cdr3_nt: TGTGCCAGCACCCATCACCAGACGAATGGCTACACCTTC
cdr3_aa: CASTHHQTNGYTF

clone_size: -
v_call: TRBV7-9
j_call: TRBJ2-5
d_call: -
cdr3_nt: TGTGCCAGCAGCTTAGTGTTCGGGGATGAGACCCAGTACTTC
cdr3_aa: CASSLVFGDETQYF

clone_size: few
v_call: TRBV5-6
j_call: TRBJ1-2
d_call: -
cdr3_nt: TGTGCCAGCAGCTTGCCTCCCTATGGCTACACCTTC
cdr3_aa: CASSLPPYGYTF

clone_size: -
v_call: TRBV9
j_call: TRBJ1-4
d_call: -
cdr3_nt: TGTGCCAGCAGCTCTAGAGGGGTTTGGGATGAAAAACTGTTTTTT
cdr3_aa: CASSSRGVWDEKLFF

clone_size: -
v_call: TRBV5-1
j_call: TRBJ2-5
d_call: -
cdr3_nt: TGCGCCAGCAGTCGGGACGGAATTCAAGAGACCCAGTACTTC
cdr3_aa: CASSRDGIQETQYF

clone_size: few
v_call: TRBV5-1
j_call: TRBJ2-7
d_call: -
cdr3_nt: TGCGCCAGCAGCTCCCTAAGGGTGTTGGACGAGCAGTACTTC
cdr3_aa: CASSSLRVLDEQYF

clone_size: many
v_call: TRBV28
j_call: TRBJ1-1
d_call: -
cdr3_nt: TGTGCCAGCCGACCGGGCGGGCATTCGAACACTGAAGCTTTCTTT
cdr3_aa: CASRPGGHSNTEAFF

clone_size: -
v_call: TRBV29-1
j_call: TRBJ1-1
d_call: -
cdr3_nt: TGCAGCGCCGGGTGGGGGGACACTGAAGCTTTCTTT
cdr3_aa: CSAGWGDTEAFF

clone_size: many
v_call: TRBV29-1
j_call: TRBJ2-7
d_call: -
cdr3_nt: TGCAGCGTTGGTGGAGGAAGAGGGACCTACGAGCAGTACTTC
cdr3_aa: CSVGGGRGTYEQYF

clone_size: -
v_call: TRBV10-3
j_call: TRBJ2-6
d_call: -
cdr3_nt: TGTGCCATCAGTGAGAGGGGCGCAAGAAGTTCTGGGGCCAACGTCCTGACTTTC
cdr3_aa: CAISERGARSSGANVLTF

clone_size: few
v_call: TRBV28
j_call: TRBJ1-5
d_call: -
cdr3_nt: TGTGCCAGCAGTGGAGGCAATCAGCCCCAGCATTTT
cdr3_aa: CASSGGNQPQHF

clone_size: few
v_call: TRBV7-8
j_call: TRBJ2-7
d_call: -
cdr3_nt: TGTGCCAGCAGCTCCCGGGACACTTTCTACGAGCAGTACTTC
cdr3_aa: CASSSRDTFYEQYF